The 11 T cell receptor beta chains listed next were all sequenced from one sample in a study of T cells in Graves' hyperthyroidism and ophthalmopathy. Amplification of TCR beta CDR3 regions was performed using RNA transcripts as template. An initial round of RT-PCR targeting the TCR CDR3 relied on the HTBI primer set. TCRdb fed the multiplex PCR reads into MiXCR, producing one record per CDR3 protein. The data contain roughly 500,000 distinct CDR3 sequences, approximately 48% of them singletons. Sequencing was carried out using peripheral blood or thyroid tissue (not recorded which). The receptor set was obtained from an adult woman with Graves' disease, either hyperthyroidism or ophthalmopathy (not recorded which).

This clonotype was counted at least ten times. This may be a read error, as it is one base from a much larger clone. J is TRBJ1-1 and V is TRBV24-1, with 7 nucleotides matching TRBD1. CDR1 is KGHDR and CDR2 is SFDVKD in the germline V gene. The CDR3 runs to 14 residues. Here the CDR3 DNA reads TGTGCCGCCAGTGATTTGACAGGGTTTGGTGAAGCTTTCTTT. Translated, it gives CAASDLTGFGEAFF.

At least ten counts were recorded for this clonotype. The J gene is TRBJ1-4, the V gene TRBV29-1; TRBD1 matches 8 bases. This CDR3 has 13 residues. After removal of 3 bases from V and 8 bases from J, the junction contained 5 bases not matched to a gene. Germline V gene sequence: CDR1 SQVTM, CDR2 ANQGSEA. This CDR3 is CSVEAGGREKLFF. DNA of the CDR3: TGCAGCGTTGAGGCAGGGGGCCGCGAAAAACTGTTTTTT.

The V call is TRBV2, the J call TRBJ1-6; 12 nucleotides match TRBD1. J lost 7 bases, V lost 3 bases, and 1 base had no gene match. This CDR3 is 15 amino acids long. Looked up from germline, CDR1 is SNHLY and CDR2 is FYNNEI. The CDR3 nucleotides read TGTGCCAGCAGTGAGGGGACAGGGGGCAATTCACCCCTCCACTTT. Translating it yields CASSEGTGGNSPLHF. Together with reference TRBV2 and TRBJ1-6, the CDR3 gives the full variable domain: EPEVTQTPSHQVTQMGQEVILRCVPISNHLYFYWYRQILGQKVEFLVSFYNNEISEKSEIFDDQFSVERPDGSNFTLKIRSTKLEDSAMYFCASSEGTGGNSPLHFGNGTRLTVT.

This clonotype appeared many times. V usage is TRBV7-9 and J usage is TRBJ1-4; D is ambiguous. The CDR3 has 16 residues. Trimming took off 4 bases at V and 3 bases at J, with 15 bases between the two ends. Germline V gene data show CDR1 as SEHNR and CDR2 as FQNEAQ (reference sequence). Written as DNA, the CDR3 is TGTGCCAGCAGCTCCCCAGGATCCAATCCTAATGAAAAACTGTTTTTT. Residues: CASSSPGSNPNEKLFF.

The V call is TRBV7-2, the J call TRBJ2-3; D is uncertain. Germline loops: CDR1 SGHTA, CDR2 FQGNSA. The CDR3 sequence is 12 residues long. The V gene lost 3 bases and the J gene lost 2 bases, with 3 bases spanning the gap. Here the CDR3 reads CASSLATDTQYF. CDR3 in DNA: TGTGCCAGCAGCTTGGCCACAGATACGCAGTATTTT.

V and J are TRBV5-1 and TRBJ1-1; D gene ambiguous. Trimming pared 0 bases from V and 0 bases from J, leaving 9 bases between. CDR3 size: 15 residues. Germline V gene data show CDR1 as SGHRS and CDR2 as YFSETQ. DNA of the CDR3: TGCGCCAGCAGCTTGGAGGACCTCATGAACACTGAAGCTTTCTTT. It encodes CASSLEDLMNTEAFF. The full variable domain, completed using reference TRBV5-1 and TRBJ1-1, is KAGVTQTPRYLIKTRGQQVTLSCSPISGHRSVSWYQQTPGQGLQFLFEYFSETQRNKGNFPGRFSGRQFSNSRSEMNVSTLELGDSALYLCASSLEDLMNTEAFFGQGTRLTVV.

The V gene is TRBV29-1, the J gene TRBJ1-2, with 11 bases fitting TRBD1. With 8 bases clipped from V and 8 bases from J, the junction kept 4 bases outside the gene matches. The CDR3 is 11 amino acids. CDR1 and CDR2 (germline): SQVTM, ANQGSEA. CDR3 DNA sequence: TGCAGCTTGGACAGGGGGCAGGGCTACACCTTC. This translates into CSLDRGQGYTF.

This clonotype has at least ten counts. The chain links TRBV7-8 to TRBJ2-5; 14 bases match TRBD2. The CDR3 is 16 residues long. Trimming removed 4 bases from V and 5 bases from J; junction bases left unmatched: 6. Germline CDR1 SGHVS, CDR2 FQNEAQ. The CDR3 protein is CASSSKGTSGSETQYF. The DNA of the CDR3 is TGTGCCAGCAGCTCTAAAGGGACTAGCGGGAGTGAGACCCAGTACTTC.

This clonotype appeared a few times. The chain links TRBV19 to TRBJ1-1; D gene uncertain. Germline loops: CDR1 LNHDA, CDR2 SQIVND (reference sequence). The CDR3 has 13 amino acids. V lost 6 bases and J 3 bases, leaving 11 bases between the germline ends. Here the CDR3 DNA reads TGTGCCAGTAGCCCTCAGAAGGACACTGAAGCTTTCTTT. This gives the protein CASSPQKDTEAFF. Looking up the rest from reference TRBV19 and TRBJ1-1 gives the full variable domain: DGGITQSPKYLFRKEGQNVTLSCEQNLNHDAMYWYRQDPGQGLRLIYYSQIVNDFQKGDIAEGYSVSREKKESFPLTVTSAQKNPTAFYLCASSPQKDTEAFFGQGTRLTVV.

This chain joins TRBV5-1 and TRBJ2-5; 10 bases map to TRBD2. V dropped 6 bases and J dropped 4; count of bases not matched to a gene: 12. CDR3 length equals 16 residues. Germline assignment: CDR1 SGHRS and CDR2 YFSETQ. CDR3 coding DNA: TGCGCCAGCACCAAGGGGGCTAGCGGGAGAGTAGAGACCCAGTACTTC. Residues: CASTKGASGRVETQYF.

This chain links TRBV20-1 with TRBJ2-5; D remains unclear. CDR1 is DFQATT and CDR2 is SNEGSKA in the germline V gene (reference sequence). CDR3 length equals 12 residues. V shed 0 bases and J shed 4 bases, with 6 bases lying between them. This CDR3 is CSARDAGETQYF. The DNA of the CDR3 is TGCAGTGCTAGAGATGCCGGAGAGACCCAGTACTTC.